Sequencing of this TCR beta chain was carried out in a study of blood T cell repertoires in COVID-19. For the study at large: The samples span acute and convalescent COVID-19 from the United States, Italy and Spain. The analysed material was cDNA or gDNA that came from T cells, B-cell-depleted T cells, or PBMCs.

Trimming removed 1 base at V and 5 bases at J, with 20 bases between. CDR1 and CDR2 from the germline V gene are LGHNA and YNFKEQ. The CDR3 has 17 residues. Patients at the Seattle site were enrolled during active infection and followed longitudinally. Clones were read by immunoSEQ multiplex PCR, and TCRdb kept only the in-frame ones, dropping some. The sample has about 150,000 clones, more than 85% seen once. The specimen was peripheral blood. The rearrangement links TRBV4-2 to TRBJ2-5; possible D gene TRBD2, 5 bases. This clonotype was obtained from a man aged 55 to 70 with COVID-19, enrolled during active disease. Written as DNA, the CDR3 is TGTGCCAGCAGCCAAGGGACTTTCCCGGGGAGCGGTGAGACCCAGTACTTC. It is translated as CASSQGTFPGSGETQYF.